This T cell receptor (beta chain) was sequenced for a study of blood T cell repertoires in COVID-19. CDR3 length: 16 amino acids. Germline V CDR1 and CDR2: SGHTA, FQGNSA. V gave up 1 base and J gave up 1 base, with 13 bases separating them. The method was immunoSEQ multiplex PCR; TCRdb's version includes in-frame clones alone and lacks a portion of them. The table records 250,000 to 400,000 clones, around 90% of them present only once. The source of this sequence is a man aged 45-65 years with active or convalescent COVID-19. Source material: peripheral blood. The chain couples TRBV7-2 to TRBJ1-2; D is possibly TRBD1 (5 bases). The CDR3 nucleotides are TGTGCCAGCAGCTTAGAAGGGCCCGACAGTAACTATGGCTACACCTTC. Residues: CASSLEGPDSNYGYTF. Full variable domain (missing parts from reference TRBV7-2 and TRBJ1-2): GAGVSQSPSNKVTEKGKDVELRCDPISGHTALYWYRQSLGQGLEFLIYFQGNSAPDKSGLPSDRFSAERTGGSVSTLTIQRTQQEDSAVYLCASSLEGPDSNYGYTFGSGTRLTVV.